The next 11 T cell receptor beta chains were all read from a single sample in a study of cytomegalovirus exposure and HLA in healthy donors. PCR used 60 Vbeta primers and 13 Jbeta primers. Repertoires were generated with immunoSEQ multiplex PCR, while TCRdb's copy carries only in-frame clones and drops some. The sample lists around 150,000 clones; around three fifths were seen once. Sequencing was done on a sample of PBMCs. The receptor set was obtained from a woman in her thirties or forties in good health and CMV-seronegative.

This clone occurred a few times. The J gene is TRBJ2-7, the V gene TRBV7-9; D is uncertain. The V gene lost 1 base and the J gene lost 1 base, with 8 bases spanning the gap. Germline lookup yields CDR1 SEHNR and CDR2 FQNEAQ (reference sequence). There are 14 residues in the CDR3. The CDR3 loop is CASSLDVLSYEQYF. As DNA, the CDR3 is TGTGCCAGCAGCTTAGACGTCCTATCCTACGAGCAGTACTTC.

The chain links TRBV4-2 to TRBJ2-3, with D perhaps TRBD2 (5 bases). Trimming pared 0 bases from V and 2 bases from J, leaving 9 bases between. Per the germline V gene, CDR1 is LGHNA and CDR2 is YNFKEQ. CDR3 length: 15 amino acids. The CDR3 loop reads CASSQDPSNTDTQYF. CDR3 nucleotides: TGTGCCAGCAGCCAAGACCCTAGCAACACAGATACGCAGTATTTT.

The gene calls are TRBV28 and TRBJ1-2; 8 bases match TRBD1. The length of the CDR3 is 14 residues. After removal of 5 bases from V and 14 bases from J, the junction contained 16 bases not matched to a gene. The germline CDR1 and CDR2 sequences are MDHEN and SYDVKM. CDR3 protein: CASSPGTGAPPPTF. The CDR3 bases are TGTGCCAGCAGTCCCGGGACAGGAGCTCCCCCTCCGACCTTC.

The chain employs TRBV13 and TRBJ2-7; D remains ambiguous. This CDR3 has 13 residues. Trimming pared 0 bases from V and 4 bases from J, leaving 7 bases between. Germline CDR1 and CDR2: PRHDT and FYEKMQ (reference sequence). The CDR3 loop reads CASSLGIGYEQYF. CDR3 DNA sequence: TGTGCCAGCAGCTTAGGGATCGGGTACGAGCAGTACTTC.

The chain recombines TRBV4-3 with TRBJ2-7; the D gene is possibly TRBD1 (6 bases). V lost 4 bases to trimming and J lost 3 bases, with 16 bases between them. In germline, CDR1 is LGHNA, CDR2 YSLEER. The CDR3 is 15 amino acids. The CDR3 loop is CASSREQGSVYEQYF. The CDR3 DNA is TGCGCCAGCAGCCGGGAACAGGGTTCCGTCTACGAGCAGTACTTC.

CDR3 nucleotide sequence: TGTGCCAGCAGCTTAGGTGGGCTAGCGGGGCGTGGAGAGACCCAGTACTTC. It codes for CASSLGGLAGRGETQYF. The rearrangement uses TRBV7-7 and TRBJ2-5, with 9 bases identical to TRBD2. After removal of 1 base from V and 4 bases from J, the junction contained 10 bases not matched to a gene. This CDR3 contains 17 residues. Germline CDR1 and CDR2: SSHAT and FNYEAQ (reference sequence).

The chain combines TRBV5-4 with TRBJ1-2; perhaps TRBD1 as D (5 bases). In germline, CDR1 is SGHNT, CDR2 YYREEE (reference sequence). CDR3 size: 14 residues. Trimming took off 0 bases at V and 7 bases at J, with 13 bases between the two ends. This chain's CDR3 is CASSLEGRVPGYTF. As DNA, the CDR3 is TGTGCCAGCAGCTTGGAGGGCAGGGTTCCTGGCTACACCTTC. The complete variable domain, with remaining parts taken from reference TRBV5-4 and TRBJ1-2, reads ETGVTQSPTHLIKTRGQQVTLRCSSQSGHNTVSWYQQALGQGPQFIFQYYREEENGRGNFPPRFSGLQFPNYSSELNVNALELDDSALYLCASSLEGRVPGYTFGSGTRLTVV.

The chain joins TRBV5-1 to TRBJ1-1; 8 bases match TRBD1. Germline CDR1 SGHRS, CDR2 YFSETQ. Trimming removed 8 bases from V and 5 bases from J; junction bases left unmatched: 20. CDR3 length equals 17 residues. The CDR3 region has the DNA TGCGCCAGTAGACTCGGACAGGGATTCACTTGGGGGACTGAAGCTTTCTTT. Translated: CASRLGQGFTWGTEAFF.

V and J are TRBV18 and TRBJ2-1, with TRBD2 as a possible D gene (6 bases). The CDR3 spans 14 residues. V shed 5 bases and J shed 0 bases, with 8 bases lying between them. Per the germline V gene, CDR1 is KGHSH and CDR2 is LQKENI. CDR3 bases: TGTGCCAGCTCAGGGGGGAGCTCCTACAATGAGCAGTTCTTC. Its protein product is CASSGGSSYNEQFF.

This clone was detected only a few times. The V call is TRBV19, the J call TRBJ1-5; D call uncertain. Per germline, CDR1 LNHDA and CDR2 SQIVND (reference sequence). The CDR3 loop spans 13 amino acids. V lost 5 bases to trimming and J lost 4 bases, with 9 bases between them. The CDR3 sequence: CASSASVNQPQHF. The CDR3 DNA is TGTGCCAGTAGTGCCTCAGTTAATCAGCCCCAGCATTTT.

The chain employs TRBV19 and TRBJ2-5, with 9 bases that match TRBD1. V lost 7 bases to trimming and J lost 5 bases; unmatched junction nucleotides: 11. CDR3 length equals 15 residues. Germline assignment: CDR1 LNHDA and CDR2 SQIVND (reference sequence). Written as DNA, the CDR3 is TGTGCCAGTAAGGGGGGATCGGGACAGGGCGAGACCCAGTACTTC. Protein sequence: CASKGGSGQGETQYF.